These 15 T cell receptor beta chains were all obtained from the same sample, sequenced in a study of T cells in Graves' hyperthyroidism and ophthalmopathy. TCR beta CDR3 regions were amplified from RNA. Using the HTBI primer set, a first-round RT-PCR was run on the TCR CDR3. TCRdb itself ran the multiplex PCR reads through MiXCR, one entry per CDR3 protein. This table holds over 650,000 distinct CDR3 sequences, about a sixth found once. Sequencing was done on a sample of blood. Receptor source: a man aged 18-30 years with Graves' hyperthyroidism.

The chain employs TRBV11-2 and TRBJ2-1; maybe TRBD2 (6 bases). V was pared by 5 bases and J by 7 bases, with 12 bases between. The germline V gene encodes CDR1 SGHAT and CDR2 FQNNGV. CDR3 length: 13 residues. The CDR3 coding sequence is TGTGCCAGCAGCAAAACTGGACTAAATGAGCAGTTCTTC. It encodes CASSKTGLNEQFF.

This clonotype was seen ten or more times. The gene calls are TRBV6-2 or TRBV6-3 and TRBJ2-1, with D tentatively TRBD2 (6 bases). The CDR3 has 13 amino acids. Germline CDR1 reads MNHEY; CDR2 reads SVGEGT. Trimming shortened V by 7 bases and J by 5 bases, and 12 bases separated the two germline ends. The CDR3 DNA follows: TGTGCCAGCACGGTAGCGGCGAACAATGAGCAGTTCTTC. Amino acid sequence: CASTVAANNEQFF.

This clonotype was seen repeatedly, ten times or more. V usage is TRBV11-2 and J usage is TRBJ2-1; 7 nucleotides agree with TRBD2. V shed 5 bases, J shed 0 bases, and the junction held 10 bases outside the gene matches. CDR3 length: 17 residues. From germline, CDR1 is SGHAT and CDR2 FQNNGV. Written as DNA, the CDR3 is TGTGCCAGCAGCCCGTTGTCGGGCGGGAGCTCCTACAATGAGCAGTTCTTC. This codes for CASSPLSGGSSYNEQFF.

In this sample, this clonotype turned up a few times. CDR3 protein: CASSLEASGRRRSYNEQFF. CDR3 nucleotide sequence: TGTGCCAGCAGCTTAGAGGCTAGCGGGAGGCGACGGTCCTACAATGAGCAGTTCTTC. This chain joins TRBV7-9 and TRBJ2-1, with TRBD2 identical over 11 bases. From germline, CDR1 is SEHNR and CDR2 FQNEAQ (reference sequence). The CDR3 runs 19 residues. The ends lost 1 base at V and 1 base at J; junction bases unmatched: 9.

V gene TRBV10-3 combines with J gene TRBJ1-5, with 10 bases aligning to TRBD1. CDR1 ENHRY and CDR2 SYGVKD come from the germline V gene. The CDR3 extends over 14 amino acids. After removal of 3 bases from V and 7 bases from J, the junction contained 3 bases not matched to a gene. CDR3 in DNA: TGTGCCATCAGTGACGGGACAGGGGAACAGCCCCAGCATTTT. Its translation: CAISDGTGEQPQHF.

The V gene is TRBV6-1, the J gene TRBJ2-7, with a weak D call TRBD1 (6 bases). CDR3 size: 16 residues. Deletions cut 6 bases from V and 0 bases from J, with 18 bases between. Looked up from germline, CDR1 is MNHNS and CDR2 is SASEGT. In nucleotides, the CDR3 is TGTGCCAGCAGGTGGGACATAAACCCATGCTCCTACGAGCAGTACTTC. Its translation is CASRWDINPCSYEQYF.

Concerning this clonotype itself: This clone may be a read error of a much larger clone one base away. The CDR3 end shows no conserved phenylalanine or tryptophan, and so a read error is likely. The CDR3 nucleotides are TGTGCCAGCAGCAAGCTGACGGGGCGCGACAATGAGCAGTTCTCC. It specifies CASSKLTGRDNEQFS. The rearrangement joins TRBV11-3 to TRBJ2-1; the D gene could be TRBD1 or TRBD2 (5 bases each). CDR1 SGHNT and CDR2 YENEEA come from the germline V gene. Between the trimmed V and J ends, which lost 5 bases and 5 bases, there was a span of 16 bases. The CDR3 has 15 residues.

This clonotype appeared many times. V usage is TRBV12-3 or TRBV12-4 and J usage is TRBJ2-3; 11 bases map to TRBD2. CDR3 size: 16 residues. J gave up 3 bases and V 5 bases, and 7 bases lay outside the gene matches. CDR3 bases: TGTGCCAGCAGTCCTACTGGGACTAGCGGAACAGATACGCAGTATTTT. It encodes CASSPTGTSGTDTQYF.

This rearrangement joins TRBV6-2 or TRBV6-3 to TRBJ2-7, with D maybe TRBD1 (6 bases). The CDR3 has 15 amino acids. Germline V gives CDR1 MNHEY, CDR2 SVGEGT. Trimming shortened V by 6 bases and J by 5 bases, and 20 bases separated the two germline ends. The CDR3 nucleotides read TGTGCCAGCAGGACGCTACAGGGATCTTTTCACGAGCAGTACTTC. Translated, it gives CASRTLQGSFHEQYF.

This clonotype was detected ten times or more. The chain is built from TRBV12-3 or TRBV12-4 and TRBJ1-1; D is perhaps TRBD1 (6 bases). V shed 8 bases and J shed 3 bases, with 13 bases lying between them. The CDR3 is 13 amino acids. The CDR3 here is CASGDRRDTEAFF. In nucleotides, the CDR3 is TGTGCCAGCGGCGACAGGAGGGACACTGAAGCTTTCTTT.

Worth noting for this clonotype: A clone one base away is much larger, so this may be a read error. The chain combines TRBV27 with TRBJ2-1; the match to TRBD2 covers 10 bases. Germline loops: CDR1 MNHEY, CDR2 SMNVEV (reference sequence). The CDR3 totals 15 residues. DNA for the CDR3: TGTGCCACCCTGTCAGCGCTAGCGGGAGTAAATGAGCAGCTCTTC. Its translation is CATLSALAGVNEQLF.

The chain couples TRBV5-1 to TRBJ1-1; TRBD1 is a possible D gene (5 bases). There are 11 residues in the CDR3. The V end lost 6 bases, the J end lost 7 bases, and 10 bases lay between the germline ends. The germline V gene has CDR1 SGHRS and CDR2 YFSETQ. The CDR3 region has the DNA TGCGCCAGCACCTTTGGGGGTGAAGCTTTCTTT. Translation gives CASTFGGEAFF.

The chain links TRBV27 to TRBJ2-5, with 11 bases fitting TRBD1. J gave up 4 bases and V 4 bases, and 5 bases lay outside the gene matches. CDR3 length: 15 amino acids. Germline CDR1 reads MNHEY; CDR2 reads SMNVEV (reference sequence). The CDR3 bases are TGTGCCAGCAGTTCCCGGACAGGGGGCGCAGAGACCCAGTACTTC. Its translation: CASSSRTGGAETQYF.

This clonotype was recorded at least ten times. The V and J genes are TRBV7-2 and TRBJ2-7; TRBD2 agrees at 11 bases. J gave up 2 bases and V 5 bases, and 5 bases lay outside the gene matches. The CDR3 is 15 amino acids. CDR1 and CDR2 from the germline V gene are SGHTA and FQGNSA. DNA for the CDR3: TGTGCCAGCAGCCGGGGACTAGCGGAGGCCTACGAGCAGTACTTC. Its protein is CASSRGLAEAYEQYF.

This clonotype has a handful of counts. This chain uses TRBV20-1 with TRBJ2-2; TRBD1 is a possible D gene (6 bases). The V gene lost 0 bases and the J gene lost 2 bases, with 16 bases spanning the gap. The CDR3 is made up of 17 amino acids. The germline CDR1 and CDR2 sequences are DFQATT and SNEGSKA (reference sequence). This chain's CDR3 is CSARDKKRGTNTGELFF. The CDR3 DNA follows: TGCAGTGCTAGAGATAAGAAGCGAGGGACAAACACCGGGGAGCTGTTTTTT.